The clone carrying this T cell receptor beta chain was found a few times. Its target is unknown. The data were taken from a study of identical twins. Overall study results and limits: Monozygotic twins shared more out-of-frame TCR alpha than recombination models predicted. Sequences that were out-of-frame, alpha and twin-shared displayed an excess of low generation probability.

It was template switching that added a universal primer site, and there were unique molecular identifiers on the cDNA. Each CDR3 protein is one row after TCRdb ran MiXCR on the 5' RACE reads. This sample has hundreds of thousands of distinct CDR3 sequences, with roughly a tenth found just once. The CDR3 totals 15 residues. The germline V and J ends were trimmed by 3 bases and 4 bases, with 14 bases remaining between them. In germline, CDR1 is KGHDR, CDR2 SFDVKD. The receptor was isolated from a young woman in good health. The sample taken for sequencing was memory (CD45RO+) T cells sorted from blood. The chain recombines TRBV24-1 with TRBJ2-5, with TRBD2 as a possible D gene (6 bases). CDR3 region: CATSDPRGSGETQYF. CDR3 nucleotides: TGTGCCACCAGTGATCCCCGGGGTAGCGGAGAGACCCAGTACTTC.